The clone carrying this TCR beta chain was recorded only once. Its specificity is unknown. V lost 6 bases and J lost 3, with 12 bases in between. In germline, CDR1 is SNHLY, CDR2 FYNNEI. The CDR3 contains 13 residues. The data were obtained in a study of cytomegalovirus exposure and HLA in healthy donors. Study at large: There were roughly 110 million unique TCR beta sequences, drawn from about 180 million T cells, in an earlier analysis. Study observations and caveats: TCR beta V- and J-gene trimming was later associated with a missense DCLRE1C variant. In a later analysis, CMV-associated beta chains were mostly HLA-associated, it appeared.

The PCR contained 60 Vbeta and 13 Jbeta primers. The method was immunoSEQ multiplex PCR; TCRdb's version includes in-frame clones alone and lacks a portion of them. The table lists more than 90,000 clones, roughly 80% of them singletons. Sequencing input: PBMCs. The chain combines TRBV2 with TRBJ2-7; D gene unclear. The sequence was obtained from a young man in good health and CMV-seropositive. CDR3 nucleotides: TGTGCCAGCAGCCTGGCGCGCGGCTACGAGCAGTACTTC. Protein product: CASSLARGYEQYF. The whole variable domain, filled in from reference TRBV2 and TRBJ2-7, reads EPEVTQTPSHQVTQMGQEVILRCVPISNHLYFYWYRQILGQKVEFLVSFYNNEISEKSEIFDDQFSVERPDGSNFTLKIRSTKLEDSAMYFCASSLARGYEQYFGPGTRLTVT.